The table lists the clone carrying this TCR beta chain with many counts. V was clipped by 0 bases and J by 2 bases, with 8 bases between them. The CDR3 runs 15 residues. Germline V gene sequence: CDR1 SGHDN, CDR2 FVKESK. The data belong to a study of blood T cell repertoires in COVID-19. Profiling relied on immunoSEQ multiplex PCR, and the TCRdb table lists in-frame clones only, not all of them. Among 80,000 to 100,000 clones, around 80% were seen once, and the ten largest hold 8.7%. The chain combines TRBV14 with TRBJ2-1, with a tentative D call TRBD2 (6 bases). The sequenced sample consisted of peripheral blood. The TCR originated in a man aged 45 to 65 who had recovered from COVID-19. The CDR3 loop reads CASSQDRRAYNEQFF. The CDR3 coding sequence is TGTGCCAGCAGCCAAGATAGGAGGGCCTACAATGAGCAGTTCTTC.